The sequence of this T cell receptor beta chain was determined in a study of cytomegalovirus exposure and HLA in healthy donors. Study-wide results and caveats: Rarity held for most TCR sequences, but there were some public TCRs that occurred in many donors. In a later analysis, specific HLA alleles were associated with 15,000 to 20,000 TCR beta sequences at a 0.05 false discovery rate. Per published accounts, TCR beta sequences correctly predicted the HLA-A and HLA-B alleles of most subjects.

The PCR ran on 60 Vbeta and 13 Jbeta primers. Sequencing was performed with immunoSEQ multiplex PCR; in TCRdb, only in-frame clones are kept and a portion is missing. There are about 160,000 clones in the sample; 80% to 90% occur only once, and about 0.8% lies in the top ten. Note on this clone: The antigen remains unidentified.

The ends lost 2 bases at V and 1 base at J; junction bases unmatched: 7. The germline gives CDR1 SGHRS, CDR2 YFSETQ. The CDR3 spans 17 residues. This receptor was obtained from a woman younger than 30 in good health and CMV-seronegative. The material sequenced was PBMCs. The chain has TRBV5-1 and TRBJ2-1; 9 positions match TRBD1. The CDR3: CASSLLRQGVSYNEQFF. The CDR3 region has the DNA TGCGCCAGCAGCTTATTAAGACAGGGGGTTTCCTACAATGAGCAGTTCTTC.